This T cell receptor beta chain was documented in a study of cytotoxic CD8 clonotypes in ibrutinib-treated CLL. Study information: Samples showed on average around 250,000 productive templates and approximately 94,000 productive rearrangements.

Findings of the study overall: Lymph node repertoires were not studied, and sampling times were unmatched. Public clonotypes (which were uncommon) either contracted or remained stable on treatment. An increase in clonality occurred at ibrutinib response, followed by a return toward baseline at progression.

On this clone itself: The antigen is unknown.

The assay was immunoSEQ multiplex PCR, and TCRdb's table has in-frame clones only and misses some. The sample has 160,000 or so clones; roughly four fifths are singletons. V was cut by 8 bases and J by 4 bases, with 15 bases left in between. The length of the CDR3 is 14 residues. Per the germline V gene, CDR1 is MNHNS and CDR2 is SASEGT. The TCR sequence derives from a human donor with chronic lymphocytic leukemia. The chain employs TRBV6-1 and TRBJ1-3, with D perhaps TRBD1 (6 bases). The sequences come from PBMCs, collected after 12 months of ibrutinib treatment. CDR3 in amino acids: CASFVVGGGNTIYF. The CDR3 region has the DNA TGTGCCAGCTTTGTTGTAGGGGGGGGAAACACCATATATTTT.